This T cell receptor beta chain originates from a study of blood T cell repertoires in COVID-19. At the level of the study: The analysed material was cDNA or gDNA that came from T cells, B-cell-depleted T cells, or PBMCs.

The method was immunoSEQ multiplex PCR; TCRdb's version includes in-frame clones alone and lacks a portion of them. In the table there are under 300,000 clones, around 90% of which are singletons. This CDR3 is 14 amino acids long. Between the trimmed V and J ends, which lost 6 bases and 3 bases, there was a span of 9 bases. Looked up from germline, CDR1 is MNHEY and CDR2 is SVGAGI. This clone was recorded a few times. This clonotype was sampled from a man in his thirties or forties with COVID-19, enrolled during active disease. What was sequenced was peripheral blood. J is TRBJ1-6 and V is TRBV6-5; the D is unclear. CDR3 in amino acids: CASSRVNYNSPLHF. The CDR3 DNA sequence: TGTGCCAGCAGCCGGGTCAACTATAATTCACCCCTCCACTTT.